This T cell receptor (beta chain) was recovered during a study of cytomegalovirus exposure and HLA in healthy donors. Study-wide points: Sequencing likely generated an artifact that appeared as a cluster of highly shared sequence variants. Cytomegalovirus status was reportedly diagnosed by the classifier with high sensitivity and specificity. In the analysis, some V segments, TRBV6-2 and TRBV6-3 included, were excluded as indistinguishable.

Those who donated were healthy bone marrow donors. Trimming took 0 bases from V and 9 from J, leaving 9 bases between them. The CDR3 covers 13 residues. CDR1 and CDR2 from the germline V gene are SGHVS and FNYEAQ. PCR involved 60 Vbeta and 13 Jbeta primers. TCRdb's copy holds only in-frame clones and misses some; the assay was immunoSEQ multiplex PCR. The sample holds about 160,000 clones, about three quarters seen once. A note on this clone: Its target is not known.

V gene TRBV7-6 combines with J gene TRBJ2-1, with D maybe TRBD2 (5 bases). Specimen: PBMCs. This clonotype originated in a woman in her 30s in good health and CMV-seronegative. CDR3 region: CASSLAGDGEQFF. The CDR3 DNA is TGTGCCAGCAGCTTAGCGGGAGACGGTGAGCAGTTCTTC.